This T cell receptor (beta chain) came from a study of human T cells and chemical hapten exposure. The V end lost 5 bases, the J end lost 0 bases, and 10 bases lay between the germline ends. CDR1 DFQATT and CDR2 SNEGSKA come from the germline V gene (reference sequence). The length of the CDR3 is 14 residues. Sequencing started from total RNA isolated from unfractionated whole blood. One entry per CDR3 protein results from TCRdb running MiXCR on the 5' RACE reads. The sample includes some 78,000 distinct CDR3 sequences, roughly 8.4% of them seen just once. The chain uses TRBV20-1 and TRBJ1-4; a weak D match, TRBD1 (5 bases). The clonotype originates from a male donor in good health. CDR3 sequence (DNA): TGCAGTGCTGTCGACAGAGCAACTAATGAAAAACTGTTTTTT. As protein: CSAVDRATNEKLFF.